These 10 T cell receptor beta chains were sequenced from one sample in a study of T cells in Graves' hyperthyroidism and ophthalmopathy. RNA transcripts yielded amplified TCR beta CDR3 regions. TCR CDR3 regions were first amplified by RT-PCR with HTBI primers. TCRdb re-called the multiplex PCR reads with MiXCR, one entry per CDR3 protein. The sample shows roughly 130,000 distinct CDR3 sequences, approximately 20% of them seen only once. The material sequenced was blood. Receptors were obtained from a woman aged 45-60 years with Graves' hyperthyroidism that later progressed to Graves' ophthalmopathy.

At least ten counts were recorded for this clonotype. V is TRBV20-1 and J is TRBJ2-7; 9 bases align to TRBD2. This CDR3 is 13 amino acids long. Germline V gene lookup returns CDR1 DFQATT and CDR2 SNEGSKA (reference sequence). V dropped 2 bases and J dropped 7; count of bases not matched to a gene: 6. CDR3 bases: TGCAGTGCTAGACTCGGACTAGCGAGGGAGCAGTACTTC. Its translation: CSARLGLAREQYF.

This chain uses TRBV7-2 with TRBJ2-3; 10 nucleotides line up with TRBD2. This CDR3 region has 15 residues. J gave up 6 bases and V 4 bases, and 7 bases lay outside the gene matches. CDR1 is SGHTA, CDR2 FQGNSA, per germline. The CDR3 loop is CASSSIAGGRDTQYF. The CDR3 region has the DNA TGTGCCAGCAGCTCGATAGCGGGAGGAAGGGATACGCAGTATTTT.

This clonotype was recorded at least ten times. CDR3 nucleotide sequence: TGTGCCGGGGGACTAGCGGCTGGTGAGCAGTTCTTC. It specifies CAGGLAAGEQFF. The rearrangement joins TRBV2 to TRBJ2-1, with 11 bases matching TRBD2. CDR1 and CDR2 (germline): SNHLY, FYNNEI. CDR3 length: 12 residues. The ends lost 11 bases at V and 9 bases at J; junction bases unmatched: 6.

The chain links TRBV12-3 or TRBV12-4 to TRBJ2-7; possibly TRBD1 for D (6 bases). Trimming cost V 2 bases and J 2 bases, with 10 bases left between them. This CDR3 contains 14 residues. CDR3 loop: CASSLMGAAYEQYF. The CDR3 bases are TGTGCCAGCAGTTTAATGGGGGCCGCCTACGAGCAGTACTTC.

This clonotype was found many times. The rearrangement uses TRBV28 and TRBJ2-3, with 8 bases matching TRBD1. The V gene's germline CDR1 is MDHEN and CDR2 SYDVKM. This CDR3 comprises 19 residues. V was pared by 6 bases and J by 0 bases, with 17 bases of the junction left unmatched. CDR3 loop: CASSFSRRDRPQSTDTQYF. The CDR3 DNA follows: TGTGCCAGCAGCTTCTCCCGTCGGGACAGGCCCCAAAGCACAGATACGCAGTATTTT.

This clonotype came up many times. The J gene is TRBJ2-3, the V gene TRBV5-1; 8 bases map to TRBD1. Germline-derived CDR1 and CDR2 are SGHRS and YFSETQ. This CDR3 has 14 amino acids. V shed 4 bases and J 4 bases; nucleotides not matched to a gene: 5. The CDR3 loop reads CASSLDRVPDTQYF. Here the CDR3 DNA reads TGCGCCAGCAGCCTGGACAGGGTCCCAGATACGCAGTATTTT.

The chain employs TRBV6-2 or TRBV6-3 and TRBJ2-5, with 14 bases aligning to TRBD2. The V gene's germline CDR1 is MNHEY and CDR2 SVGEGT. The ends lost 8 bases at V and 4 bases at J; junction bases unmatched: 3. CDR3 length: 14 residues. DNA for the CDR3: TGTGCCAGCCATGGACTAGCGGGAGGAGAGACCCAGTACTTC. Translating gives CASHGLAGGETQYF.

This clonotype occurred many times. This rearrangement joins TRBV12-3 or TRBV12-4 to TRBJ2-1; 9 bases are shared with TRBD2. The CDR3 spans 16 residues. V lost 3 bases, J lost 7 bases, and 10 bases stayed unmatched. The CDR3 DNA reads TGTGCCAGCAGTTTGATGGGGAGCGGGAGGATGAATGAGCAGTTCTTC. Translating it yields CASSLMGSGRMNEQFF.

Ten or more counts support this clonotype. The genes are TRBV12-3 or TRBV12-4 and TRBJ1-1; no firm D call. The CDR3 covers 11 residues. V was cut by 7 bases and J by 4 bases, with 7 bases left in between. CDR3 DNA: TGTGCCAGCACCCCAGGCACTGAAGCTTTCTTT. It is translated as CASTPGTEAFF.

This clonotype has ten or more counts. At one of its ends the junction is not consistent with the germline gene, which may arise from a read error. The CDR3 nucleotides are TGTGCCAGCACCGTAGGACTAGCGGGACCTATTGATGAGCAGTTCTTC. It codes for CASTVGLAGPIDEQFF. The J gene is TRBJ2-1, the V gene TRBV9; 12 nucleotides align to TRBD2. The CDR3 sequence is 16 residues long. The V gene's germline CDR1 is SGDLS and CDR2 YYNGEE.